These 32 T cell receptor beta chains originate from one sample sequenced in a study of response to subunit inactivated influenza vaccine. TCRdb re-derived calls from the RT-PCR reads in MiXCR, one entry per CDR3 protein. The data hold under 550,000 distinct CDR3 sequences, with approximately 7.6% observed a single time. Sample: PBMCs from blood, taken about 23 months after vaccination. The receptor set was obtained from a man aged 50 to 69 who received an inactivated influenza vaccine.

This clonotype was found a few times. The chain links TRBV6-1 to TRBJ1-6, with TRBD1 matching 8 bases. Trimming removed 6 bases from V and 10 bases from J; junction bases left unmatched: 8. This CDR3 is built from 14 residues. CDR1 MNHNS and CDR2 SASEGT come from the germline V gene. CDR3 DNA: TGTGCCAGCAGGCCCAGGGGGCCGGGGTCACCCCTCCACTTT. It codes for CASRPRGPGSPLHF.

The chain couples TRBV28 to TRBJ2-5; TRBD1 matches 9 bases. Germline CDR1 is MDHEN and CDR2 is SYDVKM. The CDR3 sequence is 17 residues long. Unmatched junction bases numbered 9, after V lost 1 base and J lost 3 bases. CDR3 in amino acids: CASSLLVMGQGKETQYF. CDR3 nucleotide sequence: TGTGCCAGCAGTTTATTGGTCATGGGACAGGGAAAAGAGACCCAGTACTTC.

There are many counts of this clonotype. The chain joins TRBV4-2 to TRBJ1-2; D unresolved. CDR1 and CDR2 (germline): LGHNA, YNFKEQ. There are 15 residues in the CDR3. Trimming took 1 base from V and 6 from J, leaving 15 bases between them. CDR3 in amino acids: CASSQVSAVLNGYTF. The CDR3 coding sequence is TGTGCCAGCAGCCAAGTTAGCGCAGTTCTAAATGGCTACACCTTC.

The rearrangement joins TRBV6-1 to TRBJ2-5; weak D call: TRBD1 (6 bases). The CDR3 totals 15 residues. The germline V gene encodes CDR1 MNHNS and CDR2 SASEGT. V was clipped by 6 bases and J by 3 bases, with 17 bases between them. As DNA, the CDR3 is TGTGCCAGCAGGGCCCTTTTCAACAGGGAAGAGACCCAGTACTTC. This encodes CASRALFNREETQYF.

This clonotype was seen more than once but under ten times. The rearrangement joins TRBV20-1 to TRBJ1-5; D is undetermined. Trimming stripped 0 bases from V and 6 bases from J, with 6 bases between. In germline, CDR1 is DFQATT, CDR2 SNEGSKA (reference sequence). The CDR3 contains 12 residues. The CDR3 coding sequence is TGCAGTGCTAGAGACGGGCTTCAGCCCCAGCATTTT. Its protein product is CSARDGLQPQHF.

The gene calls are TRBV7-2 and TRBJ2-3; 7 positions match TRBD2. Germline loops: CDR1 SGHTA, CDR2 FQGNSA. This CDR3 region has 13 residues. Germline trimming cut 8 bases from V and 4 bases from J; bases unmatched to any gene: 6. The CDR3 here is CASGPGRADTQYF. DNA of the CDR3: TGTGCCAGCGGCCCGGGGAGGGCAGATACGCAGTATTTT.

This clonotype was seen a few times. In DNA form, the CDR3 reads TGTGCCAGCAGCTCGGGACTAAGTGGGAATACGCAGTATTTT. It is translated as CASSSGLSGNTQYF. The V and J genes are TRBV7-2 and TRBJ2-3, with 7 positions matching TRBD2. Germline CDR1 and CDR2: SGHTA and FQGNSA. The CDR3 totals 14 residues. Losses at the gene ends were 4 bases for V and 7 bases for J; bases not matched to a gene: 8.

The V gene is TRBV7-6, the J gene TRBJ1-4, with 7 bases lining up with TRBD1. The germline V gene has CDR1 SGHVS and CDR2 FNYEAQ. Germline trimming cut 2 bases from V and 7 bases from J; bases unmatched to any gene: 7. This CDR3 spans 15 amino acids. CDR3 region: CASSLQGTEGEKLFF. In nucleotides, the CDR3 is TGTGCCAGCAGCTTACAGGGGACAGAAGGTGAAAAACTGTTTTTT.

This clonotype was detected a few times. The chain couples TRBV29-1 to TRBJ1-2, with D possibly TRBD1 on 6 matching bases. The CDR3 totals 12 residues. CDR1 SQVTM and CDR2 ANQGSEA come from the germline V gene. Between the trimmed V and J ends, which lost 7 bases and 0 bases, there was a span of 9 bases. This CDR3 reads CSAGTPNYGYTF. CDR3 bases: TGCAGCGCTGGGACACCTAACTATGGCTACACCTTC.

This clonotype came up a few times. The rearrangement joins TRBV24-1 to TRBJ2-1, with unresolved D. The germline V gene has CDR1 KGHDR and CDR2 SFDVKD. The CDR3 contains 15 residues. Trimming removed 6 bases from V and 3 bases from J, with 14 bases in between. CDR3 amino acids: CATSRLAPDYNEQFF. In DNA form, the CDR3 reads TGTGCCACCAGTCGATTGGCCCCAGACTACAATGAGCAGTTCTTC.

This clonotype has a handful of counts. The rearrangement links TRBV6-2 or TRBV6-3 to TRBJ2-7; perhaps TRBD1 as D (5 bases). CDR1 and CDR2 from the germline V gene are MNHEY and SVGEGT. The CDR3 runs to 15 residues. Trimming shortened V by 0 bases and J by 0 bases, and 9 bases separated the two germline ends. The DNA of the CDR3 is TGTGCCAGCAGTTACTCGGCAGGGAACTCCTACGAGCAGTACTTC. Translation gives CASSYSAGNSYEQYF.

This clonotype was seen more than once but under ten times. V and J are TRBV11-1 and TRBJ2-7; 7 bases fit TRBD1. CDR1 is SGHAT, CDR2 FQDESV, per germline (reference sequence). Trimming at V came to 5 bases and at J to 1 base, leaving 8 bases not matched to a gene. This CDR3 has 15 residues. The chain's CDR3 is CASSPYPDRSYEQYF. The CDR3 coding sequence is TGTGCCAGCAGCCCGTACCCGGACAGGTCCTACGAGCAGTACTTC.

This chain connects TRBV20-1 to TRBJ2-5; D is undetermined. The CDR3 is 11 residues long. Trimming pared 0 bases from V and 9 bases from J, leaving 8 bases between. CDR1 is DFQATT, CDR2 SNEGSKA, per germline (reference sequence). As DNA, the CDR3 is TGCAGTGCTAGAGAGGATTTGTCCCAGTACTTC. Translating gives CSAREDLSQYF.

This clonotype was picked up a small number of times. The chain links TRBV20-1 to TRBJ2-7; D may be TRBD1 (7 bases). Germline CDR1 DFQATT, CDR2 SNEGSKA (reference sequence). There are 15 residues in the CDR3. V shed 4 bases and J shed 2 bases, with 18 bases lying between them. CDR3 residues: CSAISLEGATYEQYF. CDR3 DNA: TGCAGTGCTATCTCTTTGGAGGGGGCGACCTACGAGCAGTACTTC.

Comment on this clonotype: A much larger clone is a single base away; this may be a read error. The chain employs TRBV12-3 or TRBV12-4 and TRBJ2-1; TRBD2 aligns across 11 bases. The CDR3 is 14 residues long. CDR3 sequence (DNA): TGTGCCCGCAGTTCTAGCGGGGGGTGGGATGAGCAGTTCTTC. The encoded protein is CARSSSGGWDEQFF.

This clonotype was detected a few times. The CDR3 DNA sequence: TGTGCCAGCAGCGTCCAGGCGGGGTCCTACGAGCAGTACTTC. This codes for CASSVQAGSYEQYF. The J gene is TRBJ2-7, the V gene TRBV3-1; possible D gene TRBD2, 6 bases. The CDR3 extends over 14 amino acids. Germline V CDR1 and CDR2: LGHDT, YNNKEL (reference sequence). Trimming took 5 bases from V and 1 from J, leaving 12 bases between them.

This clonotype has at least ten counts. J is TRBJ2-2 and V is TRBV7-2; perhaps TRBD1 as D (6 bases). The CDR3 sequence is 15 residues long. The V gene's germline CDR1 is SGHTA and CDR2 FQGNSA. V lost 7 bases and J 5 bases, leaving 17 bases between the germline ends. The CDR3 bases are TGTGCCAGCACACAGGGTACCCTTAAGACCGGGGAGCTGTTTTTT. The encoded protein is CASTQGTLKTGELFF.

This clonotype was seen many times. This chain links TRBV3-1 with TRBJ2-7; 7 bases fit TRBD1. Unmatched junction bases numbered 12, after V lost 9 bases and J lost 4 bases. The V gene's germline CDR1 is LGHDT and CDR2 YNNKEL (reference sequence). The CDR3 consists of 14 residues. CDR3 loop: CARDVSGTVYEQYF. The CDR3 nucleotides read TGTGCCAGAGACGTATCCGGGACAGTATACGAGCAGTACTTC.

The V call is TRBV25-1, the J call TRBJ2-7; the D is unclear. Germline V gives CDR1 MGHDK, CDR2 SYGVNS. The CDR3 covers 14 residues. The germline V and J ends were trimmed by 1 base and 8 bases, with 15 bases remaining between them. Here the CDR3 reads CASSESAGNPKQYF. CDR3 in DNA: TGTGCCAGCAGTGAATCCGCAGGTAATCCTAAGCAGTACTTC.

This chain joins TRBV12-3 or TRBV12-4 and TRBJ2-2; 8 bases match TRBD2. J lost 7 bases, V lost 7 bases, and 11 bases had no gene match. This CDR3 has 15 residues. DNA of the CDR3: TGTGCCAGCACTACTAGCGGAGGGGTCAACGGGGAGCTGTTTTTT. This translates into CASTTSGGVNGELFF.

This clonotype was counted at least ten times. The chain's CDR3 is CASSQDLEETQYF. CDR3 bases: TGCGCCAGCAGCCAAGATCTAGAAGAGACCCAGTACTTC. This chain links TRBV4-3 with TRBJ2-5; unclear D gene. V lost 0 bases and J lost 3, with 5 bases in between. Germline CDR1 LGHNA, CDR2 YSLEER. The length of the CDR3 is 13 residues.

The V gene is TRBV12-3 or TRBV12-4, the J gene TRBJ2-5; no reliable D call. This CDR3 spans 14 amino acids. Trimming removed 2 bases at V and 1 base at J, with 8 bases between. The CDR3 protein is CASSLLAVQETQYF. In DNA form, the CDR3 reads TGTGCCAGCAGTTTACTGGCGGTCCAAGAGACCCAGTACTTC.

Only a few counts were recorded for this clonotype. An end of the junction differs from the germline gene, which may be a read error. This rearrangement joins TRBV4-2 to TRBJ2-7; tentatively, D is TRBD1 (6 bases). CDR1 is LGHNA, CDR2 YNFKEQ, per germline. CDR3 size: 15 residues. The CDR3 DNA is TGTGCCACCAGCCAAGATCGGACAGACGGGGACGAGCAGTACTTC. The encoded protein is CATSQDRTDGDEQYF.

The sample holds a few counts of this clonotype. The CDR3 bases are TGTGCCAGCAGCCCGAACCCTGGACTAGCGAACACCGGGGAGCTGTTTTTT. Amino acid sequence: CASSPNPGLANTGELFF. The chain carries TRBV7-9 and TRBJ2-2; 7 bases are a match to TRBD2. V lost 5 bases, J lost 0 bases, and 9 bases stayed unmatched. Germline CDR1 is SEHNR and CDR2 is FQNEAQ (reference sequence). CDR3 size: 17 residues. The whole variable domain, filled in from reference TRBV7-9 and TRBJ2-2, reads DTGVSQNPRHKITKRGQNVTFRCDPISEHNRLYWYRQTLGQGPEFLTYFQNEAQLEKSRLLSDRFSAERPKGSFSTLEIQRTEQGDSAMYLCASSPNPGLANTGELFFGEGSRLTVL.

The chain joins TRBV6-2 or TRBV6-3 to TRBJ2-3; D is ambiguous. Germline values: CDR1 MNHEY, CDR2 SVGEGT. Trimming cost V 6 bases and J 3 bases, with 19 bases left between them. This CDR3 has 16 amino acids. CDR3 residues: CASSPIVGYWTDTQYF. The CDR3, as DNA: TGTGCCAGCAGCCCGATAGTGGGGTATTGGACAGATACGCAGTATTTT.

The V gene is TRBV7-8, the J gene TRBJ2-5; TRBD2 matches at 10 bases. This CDR3 region has 20 residues. Germline-derived CDR1 and CDR2 are SGHVS and FQNEAQ. Trimming removed 0 bases from V and 4 bases from J; junction bases left unmatched: 17. CDR3 coding DNA: TGTGCCAGCAGCTTAGCGTTAGCGGGAGGCCCGTTGAGGGATCTAGAGACCCAGTACTTC. It codes for CASSLALAGGPLRDLETQYF. The full variable domain, rest sourced from reference TRBV7-8 and TRBJ2-5, is GAGVSQSPRYKVAKRGQDVALRCDPISGHVSLFWYQQALGQGPEFLTYFQNEAQLDKSGLPSDRFFAERPEGSVSTLKIQRTQQEDSAVYLCASSLALAGGPLRDLETQYFGPGTRLLVL.

This clonotype was seen only a few times. V gene TRBV5-1 combines with J gene TRBJ2-5, with 11 nucleotides matching TRBD2. Germline CDR1 reads SGHRS; CDR2 reads YFSETQ. The CDR3 runs 14 residues. V lost 7 bases, J lost 2 bases, and 4 bases stayed unmatched. CDR3 DNA sequence: TGCGCCAGCCGAACTAGCGGGGGTCAAGAGACCCAGTACTTC. Protein sequence: CASRTSGGQETQYF. The full variable domain, rest sourced from reference TRBV5-1 and TRBJ2-5, is KAGVTQTPRYLIKTRGQQVTLSCSPISGHRSVSWYQQTPGQGLQFLFEYFSETQRNKGNFPGRFSGRQFSNSRSEMNVSTLELGDSALYLCASRTSGGQETQYFGPGTRLLVL.

The CDR3 region is CASSFRDRQLIDHLGNQPQHF. DNA for the CDR3: TGTGCCAGCAGTTTCCGGGACAGGCAGCTTATCGATCATTTGGGCAATCAGCCCCAGCATTTT. The V call is TRBV12-3 or TRBV12-4, the J call TRBJ1-5; 8 bases map to TRBD1. This CDR3 contains 21 residues. After removal of 3 bases from V and 2 bases from J, the junction contained 21 bases not matched to a gene.

This clonotype has a handful of counts. The rearrangement joins TRBV12-3 or TRBV12-4 to TRBJ2-7, with 8 bases matching TRBD1. V lost 6 bases, J lost 3 bases, and 10 bases stayed unmatched. The CDR3 contains 15 residues. Here the CDR3 DNA reads TGTGCCAGCAGCTCCAACCGGGACAGGTACTACGAGCAGTACTTC. Translating gives CASSSNRDRYYEQYF.

The J gene is TRBJ2-1, the V gene TRBV18, with TRBD1 matching 9 bases. This CDR3 has 15 amino acids. Germline CDR1 is KGHSH and CDR2 is LQKENI. After removal of 1 base from V and 8 bases from J, the junction contained 6 bases not matched to a gene. CDR3 DNA sequence: TGTGCCAGCTCACCACAGGGACAGGGACTTTATGAGCAGTTCTTC. Its protein product is CASSPQGQGLYEQFF.

This clonotype was observed at least ten times. The J gene is TRBJ1-1, the V gene TRBV29-1, with no clear D. Trimming left V 5 bases short and J 1 base short, with 5 bases between. Germline values: CDR1 SQVTM, CDR2 ANQGSEA. The CDR3 contains 11 residues. The CDR3 DNA is TGCAGCGTTATCAGGAACACTGAAGCTTTCTTT. The encoded protein is CSVIRNTEAFF.

This clonotype was seen a handful of times. The V gene is TRBV10-3, the J gene TRBJ1-2, with D maybe TRBD1 (6 bases). Germline V gene sequence: CDR1 ENHRY, CDR2 SYGVKD. This CDR3 contains 14 residues. V lost 6 bases and J 4 bases, leaving 15 bases between the germline ends. The CDR3 is CAIRGDIGTYGYTF. Written as DNA, the CDR3 is TGTGCCATCAGAGGGGACATAGGGACCTATGGCTACACCTTC.